These 5 T cell receptor beta chains were sequenced from one sample in a study of a mutant IDH1 vaccine in newly diagnosed glioma. Time point given: baseline, week 1 (first vaccination visit). This sample's treatment: pre-vaccination baseline after standard-of-care therapy. Clones were sequenced by immunoSEQ multiplex PCR, and TCRdb holds only the in-frame ones, with some missing. The table has tens of thousands of clones, around 85% seen once. Sequenced here: PBMCs, sampled from a glioma patient treated with radiotherapy, temozolomide or both. Every receptor here comes from a man aged 35-49 years with glioma.

The rearrangement joins TRBV9 to TRBJ2-3; D perhaps matches TRBD2 (5 bases). Germline assignment: CDR1 SGDLS and CDR2 YYNGEE. The V and J ends lost 0 bases and 2 bases respectively, with 13 bases between them. This CDR3 comprises 16 residues. CDR3 nucleotides: TGTGCCAGCAGCGTAGCTCGAGGGCTAAACACAGATACGCAGTATTTT. This encodes CASSVARGLNTDTQYF.

The rearrangement uses TRBV5-4 and TRBJ2-3, with 9 bases matching TRBD1. The CDR3 runs to 15 residues. The germline V gene has CDR1 SGHNT and CDR2 YYREEE (reference sequence). The trim removed 2 bases at V and 3 bases at J, leaving 4 bases unmatched. For the CDR3, the DNA is TGTGCCAGCAGCTTTAACAGGGGGCGGACAGATACGCAGTATTTT. Translation: CASSFNRGRTDTQYF.

This clone came up a few times. The chain uses TRBV5-6 and TRBJ1-1, with unresolved D. The V end lost 2 bases, the J end lost 4 bases, and 9 bases lay between the germline ends. Germline CDR1 reads SGHDT; CDR2 reads YYEEEE. The CDR3 has 13 residues. As DNA, the CDR3 is TGTGCCAGCAGCTTTTCTGGAATCACTGAAGCTTTCTTT. Translation gives CASSFSGITEAFF.

This clone appeared a single time. The chain combines TRBV30 with TRBJ2-4, with 11 nucleotides matching TRBD1. The ends lost 3 bases at V and 2 bases at J; junction bases unmatched: 9. This CDR3 is built from 17 residues. The germline V gene has CDR1 GTSNPN and CDR2 SVGIG (reference sequence). The CDR3 loop is CAWSPWGDRGTKNIQYF. CDR3 DNA: TGTGCCTGGAGCCCCTGGGGGGACAGGGGGACCAAAAACATTCAGTACTTC.

The chain carries TRBV7-2 and TRBJ1-4; possible D gene TRBD1, 5 bases. CDR3 length: 15 residues. V shed 2 bases and J shed 7 bases, with 14 bases lying between them. Germline V gene sequence: CDR1 SGHTA, CDR2 FQGNSA. CDR3 sequence (DNA): TGTGCCAGCAGCTTATCAGCAGGGTGGAGTGAAAAACTGTTTTTT. This translates into CASSLSAGWSEKLFF. Together with reference TRBV7-2 and TRBJ1-4, the CDR3 gives the full variable domain: GAGVSQSPSNKVTEKGKDVELRCDPISGHTALYWYRQSLGQGLEFLIYFQGNSAPDKSGLPSDRFSAERTGGSVSTLTIQRTQQEDSAVYLCASSLSAGWSEKLFFGSGTQLSVL.